This TCR beta chain is drawn from a study of OX40 agonist ivuxolimab in advanced cancers. On cycle 4 day 1 and cycle 7 day 1, as well as at baseline, blood was sampled. Germline V gives CDR1 SGHRS, CDR2 YFSETQ. The V segment lost 0 bases and the J segment 2 bases; nucleotides outside the gene matches: 2. This CDR3 is 14 amino acids long. This clone was found once. Antigen: not known. The identical CDR3 is also encoded by other nucleotide sequences in the sample. Findings of the study overall: Researchers report that CD8+ T cells had, on average, more expanded clones than CD4+.

The data were produced by immunoSEQ multiplex PCR, yet TCRdb's version contains in-frame clones alone and is incomplete. The sample shows roughly 70,000 clones, around 84% of them seen only once. The specimen comprised CD4+ or CD8+ T cells sorted from blood, sampled in a trial of the OX40 agonist ivuxolimab. This receptor was taken from an adult with an advanced solid tumor such as melanoma, head and neck, liver or kidney cancer. This rearrangement joins TRBV5-1 to TRBJ2-7, with 7 bases fitting TRBD2. The CDR3 protein is CASSLAGGAYEQYF. The CDR3 DNA is TGCGCCAGCAGCTTGGCGGGGGGTGCCTACGAGCAGTACTTC.